This T cell receptor (beta chain) is drawn from a study of tumor-infiltrating T cells and Merkel cell polyomavirus (dated by TCRdb to about 2017). Looking at the study overall: In Merkel cell carcinoma patients, the study examined CD8+ T cells specific for the Merkel cell polyomavirus KLL epitope. Across the study, one tumor sample was obtained as a frozen nodal tumor digest and one as a flash-frozen core biopsy of a metastasis. Patients received varied, non-standardized therapies including chemotherapy, radiation and immunotherapies. In 14 to 15 samples, TRB sequencing was done on KLL-tetramer-sorted cells from blood or tumor-infiltrating lymphocytes, along with roughly 12 matched whole-tumor samples. The majority of whole-tumor samples consisted of 25-micron curls cut from formalin-fixed, paraffin-embedded tissue blocks. Patients presented at varying disease stages and were followed for a median of 2.7 years, with a range of 1.

Robust positive staining for Merkel cell polyomavirus Large T antigen was observed by immunohistochemistry in the tumors of all patients. Around 12 Merkel cell carcinoma patients were included, each with robust KLL-tetramer+ populations (above 0.04% of CD8+ T cells) in blood and/or cultured TIL. All patients were Caucasian, with a median age of about 60 years and a range of roughly 50 to 85 years. Lymph node tumors were analyzed for patients with unknown primaries who presented with nodal disease, or when there was not enough primary tissue. On the study overall, not on this receptor specifically: The study examined just one viral epitope, so T cells targeting other Merkel cell polyomavirus epitopes were not captured. A significant MCC-specific survival advantage (P = 0.0051) was associated with a greater number of unique KLL-specific clonotypes in tumors (about 5-110 vs 0-3). KLL-specific TRB repertoires proved diverse and largely private: among hundreds of unique sequences, only one clonotype was public, and two patients shared that clonotype. The small sample size of the study (n ≈ twelve patients) is a limitation. Significantly improved MCC-specific survival was associated with a higher intratumoral fraction of KLL-specific T cells (roughly 1.8-18% versus roughly 0-0.14%).

Library preparation used the immunoSEQ multiplex PCR assay. Genomic DNA extraction, TRB sequencing and normalization were carried out by Adaptive Biotechnologies (Seattle, WA). The authors' analysis ran thus. Clonality was calculated as one minus the Shannon entropy of productive TRB sequences, normalized by log2 of unique productive sequences. KLL-specific clonotypes in tumors were found by matching TCRbeta CDR3 amino acid sequences to the sequences from the tetramer-sorted sample of each patient. TCRdb mirrors the immuneACCESS table, restricted to in-frame sequences. Some clones are absent from its copies; in checked studies, under half trace to an unresolved V gene, and the reason for the others is unknown. V, J and clone size are taken as reported in that table, and D and trimming were inferred from the DNA itself. The sample data list 24,000 or so clones, and nearly 90% of these were observed just once. The biggest ten clones account for 2.5% to 3.5% of the sample.

V sheds 0 bases and J sheds 4 bases, leaving 6 bases between their ends. From its cysteine to its phenylalanine, the CDR3 spans 13 amino acids. Kept here is only the CDR3 DNA, which spans 39 bases and is read in frame from base 1. In the germline V gene, CDR1 corresponds to SGHDN and CDR2 to FVKESK. Remarks on this clone: Its specific antigen is unknown. Base qualities are not at hand, and no much larger clone is one base apart.

This sequence originates from a man aged 45-60 years with Merkel cell carcinoma. Material for sequencing was lymph node tissue. This chain is built from TRBV14 and TRBJ2-5, with no confidently assigned D gene. The bases read TGTGCCAGCAGCCAAGAGGCCCCAGAGACCCAGTACTTC. The resulting protein is CASSQEAPETQYF.